The 13 T cell receptor beta chains given below trace back to one sample, sequenced in a study of T cell responses to AZD1222 COVID-19 vaccine. This table comes from immunoSEQ multiplex PCR, and its TCRdb copy is limited to in-frame clones, with some not included. Of tens of thousands of clones listed, about nine tenths are singletons. The source material was peripheral blood, sampled on day 0 of AZD1222 vaccination. Every receptor here comes from an adult in good health.

The chain joins TRBV2 to TRBJ2-5, with D perhaps matching TRBD1 (6 bases). Germline assignment: CDR1 SNHLY and CDR2 FYNNEI. This CDR3 region has 12 residues. Trimming took 8 bases from V and 5 from J, leaving 12 bases between them. CDR3 in DNA: TGTGCCAGCGGGGGCTGGGGGGAGACCCAGTACTTC. It is translated as CASGGWGETQYF. The complete variable domain, with remaining parts taken from reference TRBV2 and TRBJ2-5, reads EPEVTQTPSHQVTQMGQEVILRCVPISNHLYFYWYRQILGQKVEFLVSFYNNEISEKSEIFDDQFSVERPDGSNFTLKIRSTKLEDSAMYFCASGGWGETQYFGPGTRLLVL.

The CDR3 is CATSRFSGTGYGYTF. The DNA for the CDR3 is TGTGCCACCAGCCGTTTCTCCGGGACAGGATATGGCTACACCTTC. The rearrangement links TRBV15 to TRBJ1-2; TRBD1 agrees at 8 bases. Germline loops: CDR1 LNHNV, CDR2 YYDKDF (reference sequence). The CDR3 loop spans 15 amino acids. V shed 5 bases, J shed 5 bases, and the junction held 10 bases outside the gene matches.

The V gene is TRBV6-4, the J gene TRBJ2-1, with a weak D call TRBD1 (5 bases). The germline V gene encodes CDR1 MRHNA and CDR2 SNTAGT. V lost 3 bases to trimming and J lost 7 bases, with 10 bases between them. CDR3 length equals 13 residues. CDR3 nucleotides: TGTGCCAGCAGTGAACAGGTGGCTAATGAGCAGTTCTTC. Encoded protein: CASSEQVANEQFF.

With regard to this clone: At one boundary the junction diverges from the germline segment, which might be a read error. The gene calls are TRBV6-2 or TRBV6-3 and TRBJ2-3; no firm D call. The CDR3 has 14 amino acids. Germline values: CDR1 MNHEY, CDR2 SVGEGT. The CDR3 loop reads CASSNSGPQNTQYF. Here the CDR3 DNA reads TGTGCCAGCAGTAACTCCGGGCCGCAAAATACGCAGTATTTT.

This chain joins TRBV9 and TRBJ2-1, with 7 bases matching TRBD1. The CDR3 loop spans 13 amino acids. Germline lookup yields CDR1 SGDLS and CDR2 YYNGEE. V shed 4 bases and J 7 bases; nucleotides not matched to a gene: 5. The CDR3 sequence is CASSKARGNEQFF. Here the CDR3 DNA reads TGTGCCAGCAGCAAGGCCAGGGGGAATGAGCAGTTCTTC.

This rearrangement joins TRBV6-5 to TRBJ2-2, with TRBD2 matching over 9 bases. The germline V gene encodes CDR1 MNHEY and CDR2 SVGAGI. This CDR3 contains 14 residues. J was trimmed by 1 base and V by 10 bases; bases with no gene match: 4. CDR3 amino acids: CATILAGNTGELFF. Written as DNA, the CDR3 is TGTGCCACCATACTAGCGGGGAACACCGGGGAGCTGTTTTTT.

This chain joins TRBV6-5 and TRBJ2-2; D is unresolved. Germline V gene lookup returns CDR1 MNHEY and CDR2 SVGAGI. The ends were cut back, 0 bases at V and 0 bases at J, with 8 bases in the middle. The CDR3 covers 16 residues. For the CDR3, the DNA is TGTGCCAGCAGTTACTCGGTCAGACCGAACACCGGGGAGCTGTTTTTT. Translating gives CASSYSVRPNTGELFF.

The chain links TRBV18 to TRBJ2-2, with 8 bases that match TRBD1. CDR3 size: 15 residues. CDR1 is KGHSH, CDR2 LQKENI, per germline. Germline trimming cut 4 bases from V and 1 base from J; bases unmatched to any gene: 2. CDR3 in DNA: TGTGCCAGCTCACTGGGACAGGAGAACACCGGGGAGCTGTTTTTT. As protein: CASSLGQENTGELFF.

The chain combines TRBV6-5 with TRBJ2-7; a weak D match, TRBD1 (6 bases). CDR3 length: 14 residues. Germline lookup yields CDR1 MNHEY and CDR2 SVGAGI. Trimming left V 6 bases short and J 2 bases short, with 14 bases between. CDR3 sequence reads: CASRPRRQAYEQYF. CDR3 nucleotide sequence: TGTGCCAGCAGGCCCAGGAGACAGGCCTACGAGCAGTACTTC.

J is TRBJ2-7 and V is TRBV4-1; a weak D match, TRBD1 (6 bases). The germline CDR1 and CDR2 sequences are MGHRA and YSYEKL. V was cut by 0 bases and J by 3 bases, with 12 bases left in between. The CDR3 sequence is 15 residues long. The CDR3 nucleotides are TGCGCCAGCAGCCAAGAAGGTGAAGGGGGCTACGAGCAGTACTTC. Its protein product is CASSQEGEGGYEQYF.

The chain uses TRBV28 and TRBJ1-4; D remains unclear. This CDR3 has 15 amino acids. Germline V CDR1 and CDR2: MDHEN, SYDVKM. Deletions cut 4 bases from V and 0 bases from J, with 9 bases between. Written as DNA, the CDR3 is TGTGCCAGCAGTTCATCAGGAGCAACTAATGAAAAACTGTTTTTT. The encoded protein is CASSSSGATNEKLFF.

Here the CDR3 reads CASSYSGGGDSPLHF. CDR3 DNA: TGTGCCAGCAGTTACTCGGGGGGAGGCGATTCACCCCTCCACTTT. This sequence joins TRBV6-5 and TRBJ1-6, with a possible D match to TRBD1 (5 bases). CDR3 size: 15 residues. Trimming took 0 bases from V and 8 from J, leaving 11 bases between them. CDR1 is MNHEY and CDR2 is SVGAGI in the germline V gene.

CDR3 DNA sequence: TGTGCCTGGAGTGGGGGACTAGCGGGGGAGCAGTACTTC. Amino acid sequence: CAWSGGLAGEQYF. The V gene is TRBV30, the J gene TRBJ2-7, with 13 positions matching TRBD2. Trimming took 1 base from V and 7 from J; bases not matched to a gene: 1. From germline, CDR1 is GTSNPN and CDR2 SVGIG (reference sequence). This CDR3 is 13 amino acids long.